A selection of T cell receptor beta chains follows, all from one sample in a study of cytomegalovirus exposure and HLA in healthy donors. Libraries were prepared by immunoSEQ multiplex PCR; TCRdb keeps only in-frame clonotypes and omits some of them. The sample has 120,000 or so clones; 72% are singletons. Sequenced material: PBMCs. The receptors here all came from a man aged 25-40 years in good health and CMV-seronegative. The CDR3 runs from the conserved cysteine through the conserved F or W.

j_call,v_call,cdr3_aa
TRBJ1-3,TRBV5-1,CASSRDSSGNTIYF
TRBJ1-2,TRBV30,CALDRGGSGYTF
TRBJ2-3,TRBV4-2,CASSQDLRNTDTQYF
TRBJ1-6,TRBV15,CATSRVKGAGNSPLHF
TRBJ2-6,TRBV6-4,CASSEQGSGANVLTF
TRBJ1-2,TRBV13,CASSLIGQGFRLDGYTF
TRBJ2-3,TRBV9,CASSGRGVTDTQYF
TRBJ2-3,TRBV5-4,CASSLTTSKDTQYF
TRBJ2-3,TRBV4-1,CASSQAGDSGGGDTQYF
TRBJ1-6,TRBV23-1,CASSQGNGDRVNSPLHF
TRBJ2-1,TRBV6-5,CASSPLSAGANEQFF
-,TRBV28,CASSLAGTGGYEQYF
TRBJ2-7,TRBV6-5,CASSRGNPPTYEQYF
TRBJ1-2,TRBV5-6,CASSLGQPFGYGYTF
TRBJ2-6,TRBV25-1,CASSELGWDSSGANVLTF
TRBJ2-2,TRBV30,CAFAREKVEHTGELFF
TRBJ1-5,TRBV5-1,CASSPLGRTDQPQHF
TRBJ1-3,TRBV20-1,CSARENTIYF
TRBJ1-2,TRBV19,CASSIGEGVGYGYTF
TRBJ2-6,TRBV7-9,CSSSRIGGGSGANVLTF
TRBJ1-1,TRBV14,CASSQNRGTMNTEAFF
TRBJ1-5,TRBV19,CAGGGPNQPQHF
TRBJ2-1,TRBV19,CASSIVWGDRDFF
TRBJ2-7,TRBV21-1,CASSGRDRADEQYF
TRBJ1-2,TRBV2,CASRADRNYGYTF
TRBJ1-2,TRBV4-3,CASSQDAGVFGYTF
TRBJ2-7,TRBV2,CASRTSGGYYEQYF
TRBJ2-2,TRBV7-2,CASSSRTGTGELFF
TRBJ1-1,TRBV27,CASSYETGGANTEAFF
TRBJ2-3,TRBV7-7,CASARDRGTDTQYF
TRBJ2-3,TRBV4-2,CASSQVSVAQYF
TRBJ1-3,TRBV6-5,CASSTQGPGNTIYF
TRBJ2-7,TRBV27,CASSPIRDRRIHEQYF
-,TRBV28,CAARGGWPDEQYF
TRBJ1-5,TRBV7-2,CASSHWDRDQPQHF
TRBJ1-1,TRBV5-1,CASSLASYSSGPEQAFF
TRBJ2-1,TRBV10-2,CASRDVNYNEQFF
TRBJ2-7,TRBV7-8,CASSLVGGVYEQYF
TRBJ2-5,TRBV4-2,CASSQRSRDQETQYF
TRBJ2-7,TRBV28,CASSSTWTEFYEQYF
TRBJ1-2,TRBV5-4,CASSLGQGIADYGYTF
TRBJ1-6,TRBV27,CASSLNSRSSYNSPLHF
TRBJ2-5,TRBV19,CASSKRTSGGQETQYF
TRBJ2-7,TRBV11-2,CASSSPGGIYEQYF
TRBJ1-1,TRBV7-9,CASGDRSDRGRLGTQEAFF
TRBJ1-1,TRBV19,CASSPRQGTAEAFF
TRBJ2-2,TRBV4-1,CASSIRDSNTGELFF
TRBJ2-1,TRBV4-1,CASSQDVGQGRNEQFF
TRBJ2-7,TRBV29-1,CSVVDRGVLYEQYF
TRBJ1-6,TRBV5-1,CASSLAGQGNNSPLHF
TRBJ2-6,TRBV30,CAWSRLARGANVLTF
TRBJ2-2,TRBV5-5,CASSTNRGHGAGELFF
TRBJ2-3,TRBV10-3,CAISDRGGAGDTQYF
TRBJ2-7,TRBV10-1,CASSVSGGTGEQYF
TRBJ1-4,TRBV28,CASSFEPGQMNEKLFF
TRBJ2-7,TRBV19,CASSRTSANEQYF
TRBJ1-1,TRBV2,CASSEATGTIDEAFF